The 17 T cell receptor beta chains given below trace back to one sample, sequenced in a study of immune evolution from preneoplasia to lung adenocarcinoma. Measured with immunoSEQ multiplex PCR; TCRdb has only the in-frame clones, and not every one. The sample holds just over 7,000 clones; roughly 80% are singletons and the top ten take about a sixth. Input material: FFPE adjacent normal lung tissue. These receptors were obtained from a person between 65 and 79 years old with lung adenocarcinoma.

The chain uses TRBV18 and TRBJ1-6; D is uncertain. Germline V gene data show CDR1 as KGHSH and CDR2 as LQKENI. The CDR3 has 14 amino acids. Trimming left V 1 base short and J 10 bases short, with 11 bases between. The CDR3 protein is CASSPQIGESPLHF. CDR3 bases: TGTGCCAGCTCACCACAAATCGGCGAATCACCCCTCCACTTT.

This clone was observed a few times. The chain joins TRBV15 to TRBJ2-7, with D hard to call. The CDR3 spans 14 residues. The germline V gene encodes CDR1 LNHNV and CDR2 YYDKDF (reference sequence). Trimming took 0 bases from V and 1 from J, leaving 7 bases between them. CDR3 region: CATSRDLESYEQYF. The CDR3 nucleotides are TGTGCCACCAGCAGAGATCTAGAGTCCTACGAGCAGTACTTC.

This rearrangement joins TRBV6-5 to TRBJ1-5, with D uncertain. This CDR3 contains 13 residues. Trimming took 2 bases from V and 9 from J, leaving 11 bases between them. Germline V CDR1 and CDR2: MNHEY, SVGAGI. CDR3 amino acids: CASSYRESGPQHF. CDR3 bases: TGTGCCAGCAGTTACCGCGAGTCCGGGCCCCAGCATTTT.

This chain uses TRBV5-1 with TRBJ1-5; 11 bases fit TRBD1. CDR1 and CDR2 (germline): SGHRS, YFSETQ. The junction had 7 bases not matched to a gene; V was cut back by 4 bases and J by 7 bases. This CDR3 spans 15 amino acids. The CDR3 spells CASSLRTGGDQPQHF. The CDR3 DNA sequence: TGCGCCAGCAGCCTGAGGACAGGGGGCGACCAGCCCCAGCATTTT.

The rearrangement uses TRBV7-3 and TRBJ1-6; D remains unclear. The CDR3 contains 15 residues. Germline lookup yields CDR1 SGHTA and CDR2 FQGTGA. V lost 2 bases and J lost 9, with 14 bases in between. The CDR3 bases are TGTGCCAGCAGCTTAGATTCCGGGGTAGGTTCACCCCTCCACTTT. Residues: CASSLDSGVGSPLHF.

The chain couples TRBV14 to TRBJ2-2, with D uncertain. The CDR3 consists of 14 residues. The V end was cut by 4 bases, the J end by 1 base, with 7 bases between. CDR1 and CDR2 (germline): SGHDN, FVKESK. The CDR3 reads CASSRAWNTGELFF. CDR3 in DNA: TGTGCCAGCAGCCGAGCCTGGAACACCGGGGAGCTGTTTTTT.

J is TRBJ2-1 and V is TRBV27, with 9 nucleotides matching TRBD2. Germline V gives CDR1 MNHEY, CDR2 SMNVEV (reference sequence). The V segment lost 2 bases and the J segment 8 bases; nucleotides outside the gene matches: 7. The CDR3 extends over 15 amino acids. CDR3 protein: CASSLRAGGPYEQFF. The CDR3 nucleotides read TGTGCCAGCAGTTTAAGGGCGGGGGGGCCTTATGAGCAGTTCTTC.

The CDR3 region has the DNA TGTGCCAGTAGTATTGCGGCCAGCTCTGGAAACACCATATATTTT. It is translated as CASSIAASSGNTIYF. The genes are TRBV19 and TRBJ1-3; D remains unclear. V lost 3 bases and J 0 bases, leaving 9 bases between the germline ends. The CDR3 is 15 amino acids. The germline V gene has CDR1 LNHDA and CDR2 SQIVND (reference sequence).

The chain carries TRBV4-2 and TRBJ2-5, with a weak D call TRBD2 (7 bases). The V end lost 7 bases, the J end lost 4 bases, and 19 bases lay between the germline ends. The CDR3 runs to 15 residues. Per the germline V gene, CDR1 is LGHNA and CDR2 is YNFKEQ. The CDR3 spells CASKRGADPRETQYF. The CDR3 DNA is TGTGCCAGCAAACGGGGGGCAGATCCTAGAGAGACCCAGTACTTC.

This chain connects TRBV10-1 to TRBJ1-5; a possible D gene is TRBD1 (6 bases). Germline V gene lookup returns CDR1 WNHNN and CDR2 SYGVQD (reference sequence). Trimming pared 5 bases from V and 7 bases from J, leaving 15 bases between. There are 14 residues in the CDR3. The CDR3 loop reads CASSFRGLEQPQHF. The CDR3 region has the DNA TGCGCCAGCAGTTTTCGGGGGCTGGAGCAGCCCCAGCATTTT.

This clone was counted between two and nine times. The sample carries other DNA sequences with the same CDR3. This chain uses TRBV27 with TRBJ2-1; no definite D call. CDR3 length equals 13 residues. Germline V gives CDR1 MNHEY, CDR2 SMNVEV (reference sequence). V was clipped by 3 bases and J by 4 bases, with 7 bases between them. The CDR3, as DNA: TGTGCCAGCAGTTTCGACTCTTACAATGAGCAGTTCTTC. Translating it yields CASSFDSYNEQFF.

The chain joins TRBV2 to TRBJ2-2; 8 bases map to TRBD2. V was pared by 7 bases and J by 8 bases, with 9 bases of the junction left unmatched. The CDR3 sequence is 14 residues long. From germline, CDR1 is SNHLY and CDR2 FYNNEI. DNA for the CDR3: TGTGCCAGCACCGGGACTAGGCCCATGGGGGAGCTGTTTTTT. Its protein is CASTGTRPMGELFF.

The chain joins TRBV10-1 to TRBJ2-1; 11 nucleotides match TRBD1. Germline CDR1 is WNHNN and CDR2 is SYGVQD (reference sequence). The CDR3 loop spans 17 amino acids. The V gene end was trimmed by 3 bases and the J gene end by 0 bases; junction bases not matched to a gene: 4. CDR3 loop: CASSEGQGASSYNEQFF. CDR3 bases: TGCGCCAGCAGTGAAGGACAGGGGGCGAGCTCCTACAATGAGCAGTTCTTC.

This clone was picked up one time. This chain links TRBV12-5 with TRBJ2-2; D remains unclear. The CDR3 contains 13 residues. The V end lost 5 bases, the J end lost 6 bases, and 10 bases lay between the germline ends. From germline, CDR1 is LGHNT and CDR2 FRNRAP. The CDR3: CASGPGYPGELFF. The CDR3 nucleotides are TGTGCTAGTGGTCCTGGCTATCCCGGGGAGCTGTTTTTT.

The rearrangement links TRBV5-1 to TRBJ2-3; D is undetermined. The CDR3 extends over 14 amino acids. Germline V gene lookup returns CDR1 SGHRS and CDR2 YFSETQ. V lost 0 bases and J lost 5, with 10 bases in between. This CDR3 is CASSLEGPRDTQYF. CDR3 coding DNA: TGCGCCAGCAGCTTGGAAGGGCCACGAGATACGCAGTATTTT.

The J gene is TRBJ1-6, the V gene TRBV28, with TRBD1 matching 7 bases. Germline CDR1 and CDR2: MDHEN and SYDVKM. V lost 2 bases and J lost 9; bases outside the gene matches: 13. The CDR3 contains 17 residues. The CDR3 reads CASSLVGLGQKGSPLHF. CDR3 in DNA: TGTGCCAGCAGTTTAGTTGGTTTGGGACAGAAAGGTTCACCCCTCCACTTT.

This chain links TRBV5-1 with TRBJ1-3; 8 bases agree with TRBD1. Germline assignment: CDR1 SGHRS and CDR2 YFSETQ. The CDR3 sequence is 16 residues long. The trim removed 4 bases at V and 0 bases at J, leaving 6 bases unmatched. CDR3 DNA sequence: TGCGCCAGCAGCGCAACAGGGGGAAGCTCTGGAAACACCATATATTTT. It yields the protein CASSATGGSSGNTIYF.